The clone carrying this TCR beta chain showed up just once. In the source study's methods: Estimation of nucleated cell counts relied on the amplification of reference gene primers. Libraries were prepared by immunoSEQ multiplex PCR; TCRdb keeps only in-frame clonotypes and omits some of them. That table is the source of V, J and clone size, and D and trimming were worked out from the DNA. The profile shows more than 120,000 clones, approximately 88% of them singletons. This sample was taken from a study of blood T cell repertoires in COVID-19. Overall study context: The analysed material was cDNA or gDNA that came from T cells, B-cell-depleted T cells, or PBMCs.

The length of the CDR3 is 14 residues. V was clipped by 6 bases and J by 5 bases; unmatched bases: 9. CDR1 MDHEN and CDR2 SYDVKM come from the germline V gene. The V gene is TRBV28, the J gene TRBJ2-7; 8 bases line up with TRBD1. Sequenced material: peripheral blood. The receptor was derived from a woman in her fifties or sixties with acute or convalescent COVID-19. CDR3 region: CASRRETGDDEQYF. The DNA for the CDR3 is TGTGCCAGCAGGCGCGAGACAGGGGACGACGAGCAGTACTTC.